Included here is one TCR beta chain sequence, with context. This clonotype was observed a few times. Its antigen has not been determined. No much larger clone is present one base from it, and per-base qualities are unavailable. These data originate in a study of CDR3 diversity in severe acne (dated by TCRdb to about 2019). The library was built by means of PCR. The listed sequencing device is Illumina HiSeq 2000. TCRdb passed the public sequencing reads through fastp at Q25 and MiXCR, retaining productive beta sequences. Merged by CDR3 protein, the rows form single entries marked with the most common genes and DNA. A total of some 85,000 distinct CDR3 sequences appear in this sample, about 49% of them only once. The top ten hold roughly 12% of the sample. Trimmed from V: 6 bases; trimmed from J: 4 bases; junction bases lacking a gene match: 15. According to the germline V gene (reference sequence), CDR1 reads DFQATT and CDR2 reads SNEGSKA. The CDR3 runs 16 amino acids, cysteine and phenylalanine included. Of the read, only the CDR3 DNA is kept; its 48 bases are in frame from base 1.

This clonotype was obtained from a male donor with severe acne vulgaris. Rearrangement joined TRBV20-1 to TRBJ2-7, and TRBD1 aligns with 10 junction nucleotides. Material for sequencing was blood. The base sequence is TGCAGTGCCTCAGGATTTGCGGGGACAGGGGATTACGAGCAGTACTTC. Translated, this gives CSASGFAGTGDYEQYF.